A selection of T cell receptor beta chains follows, all from one sample in a study of T cells in Graves' hyperthyroidism and ophthalmopathy. A single record per CDR3 protein comes from TCRdb applying MiXCR to the multiplex PCR reads. The sample has more than 500,000 distinct CDR3 sequences, about 16% seen once; the top ten hold 25% to 30%. The specimen was blood. The origin of the receptors is a woman in her 30s with Graves' ophthalmopathy. Each CDR3 is given with its conserved first and last residue. A D gene is named only where the DNA matches it firmly. Clone size is not always given. Where it is, it says once, few, many or a class for expanded clones.

j_gene | len | d_gene | abundance | v_gene | CDR3nt | CDR3aa
TRBJ1-3 | 14 | TRBD1 | many | TRBV5-1 | TGCGCCAGCAGCCGTCAGACAGGGGAAAACACCATATATTTT | CASSRQTGENTIYF
TRBJ1-2 | 17 | . | . | TRBV6-2/TRBV6-3 | TGTGCCAGCAGTTACCTTGTCCAGCCCTTAATTAACTATGGCTACACCTTC | CASSYLVQPLINYGYTF
TRBJ2-1 | 14 | . | many | TRBV18 | TGTGCCAGCTCACCACCAACGGGGTCCGATGAGCAGTTCTTC | CASSPPTGSDEQFF
TRBJ2-1 | 16 | TRBD2 | many | TRBV20-1 | TGCAGTGCTAGGCCACTAGCGGGAAGGGGCCACAATGAGCAGTTCTTC | CSARPLAGRGHNEQFF
TRBJ1-4 | 14 | . | . | TRBV11-2 | TGTGCCAGCAGCTTACCAGGGAGGGGTGAAAAACTGTTTTTT | CASSLPGRGEKLFF
TRBJ2-2 | 16 | TRBD1 | . | TRBV10-3 | TGTGCCATCAGTGAAACCGGGACAGGGTCTTCCGGGGAGCTGTTTTTT | CAISETGTGSSGELFF
TRBJ2-6 | 17 | . | few | TRBV19 | TGTGCCAGTAGTACCCCCCGACTTAACTCTGGGGCCAACGTCCTGACTTTC | CASSTPRLNSGANVLTF
TRBJ2-3 | 15 | TRBD2 | many | TRBV7-3 | TGTGCCAGCAGCCCTAGCGGGAGTGGTACAGATACGCAGTATTTT | CASSPSGSGTDTQYF
TRBJ2-3 | 15 | TRBD1 | few | TRBV9 | TGTGCCAGCAGCAGAGACCCGGGACAGGGGGATACGCAGTATTTT | CASSRDPGQGDTQYF
TRBJ2-1 | 18 | TRBD2 | many | TRBV5-1 | TGCGCCAGCAGCTGGGGACTAGCGGGAGCGGGCTCCTACAATGAGCAGTTCTTC | CASSWGLAGAGSYNEQFF
TRBJ1-4 | 15 | TRBD1 | . | TRBV28 | TGTGCCAGCAGATCAATTGGACAGGGTGGTGAAAAACTGTTTTTT | CASRSIGQGGEKLFF
TRBJ2-4 | 16 | TRBD1 | many | TRBV2 | TGTGCCAGCACCCCGGGACAGGGTCTAACCAAAAACATTCAGTACTTC | CASTPGQGLTKNIQYF
TRBJ2-4 | 16 | TRBD1 | . | TRBV19 | TGTGCCAGTAGTTTCGGGACAGGGGGCTGGGGGAGCATTCAGTACTTC | CASSFGTGGWGSIQYF
TRBJ2-1 | 19 | TRBD2 | few | TRBV19 | TGTGCCAGTAGTATAGTAGGGAGTAGCGGGAGGAGCTCCTACAATGAGCAGTTCTTC | CASSIVGSSGRSSYNEQFF
TRBJ2-7 | 11 | . | many | TRBV29-1 | TGCAGCGTTGCTGACAGTTACGAGCAGTACTTC | CSVADSYEQYF
TRBJ2-5 | 12 | . | . | TRBV6-1 | TGTGCCAGTTACCGGGCGGGAGAGACCCAGTACTTC | CASYRAGETQYF
TRBJ2-3 | 14 | . | many | TRBV7-3 | TGTGCCAGCAGCTTAACTTACTCCACAGATACGCAGTATTTT | CASSLTYSTDTQYF
TRBJ2-5 | 15 | . | few | TRBV6-1 | TGTGCCAGCAGTGAAGCCTGCAGCGAGCAGGAGACCCAGTACTTC | CASSEACSEQETQYF
TRBJ2-3 | 16 | TRBD2 | many | TRBV27 | TGTGCCAGCAGTTTATCGAGTACTAGCGGGAGGAATACGCAGTATTTT | CASSLSSTSGRNTQYF
TRBJ2-1 | 14 | TRBD2 | . | TRBV20-1 | TGCAGTGCATCCGGGACTAGCGGGATGGTTGAGCAGTTCTTC | CSASGTSGMVEQFF
TRBJ2-2 | 17 | TRBD1 | few | TRBV3-1 | TGTGCCAGCAGCCAAGAACCACAGGGGGCCGGCACCGGGGAGCTGTTTTTT | CASSQEPQGAGTGELFF
TRBJ1-2 | 15 | . | few | TRBV18 | TGTGCCAACTCACTCTCGGAGGGTGACAACTATGGCTACACCTTC | CANSLSEGDNYGYTF
TRBJ1-3 | 14 | TRBD1 | many | TRBV2 | TGTGCCAAGGACAGGGGCGTCTCTGGAAACACCATATATTTT | CAKDRGVSGNTIYF
TRBJ2-1 | 14 | TRBD2 | . | TRBV20-1 | TGCAGTGCTAGAGATGTTCAACTAGCGGTTGAGCAGTTCTTC | CSARDVQLAVEQFF
TRBJ2-3 | 13 | . | . | TRBV7-3 | TGTGCCAGCAGCTCACTCACCACAGATACGCAGTATTTT | CASSSLTTDTQYF
TRBJ1-6 | 14 | . | many | TRBV28 | TGTGCCGTCCCCTCTACAGGGTCGGGTTCACCCCTCCACTTT | CAVPSTGSGSPLHF
TRBJ1-1 | 13 | . | few | TRBV6-1 | TGTGCCAGCAGCTCCTCAGGGCGTAAAAACATTTTCTTT | CASSSSGRKNIFF
TRBJ2-1 | 16 | TRBD2 | many | TRBV24-1 | TGTGCCACCAGTGATGTTAGCGGGAGCGTCTACAATGAGCAGTTCTTC | CATSDVSGSVYNEQFF